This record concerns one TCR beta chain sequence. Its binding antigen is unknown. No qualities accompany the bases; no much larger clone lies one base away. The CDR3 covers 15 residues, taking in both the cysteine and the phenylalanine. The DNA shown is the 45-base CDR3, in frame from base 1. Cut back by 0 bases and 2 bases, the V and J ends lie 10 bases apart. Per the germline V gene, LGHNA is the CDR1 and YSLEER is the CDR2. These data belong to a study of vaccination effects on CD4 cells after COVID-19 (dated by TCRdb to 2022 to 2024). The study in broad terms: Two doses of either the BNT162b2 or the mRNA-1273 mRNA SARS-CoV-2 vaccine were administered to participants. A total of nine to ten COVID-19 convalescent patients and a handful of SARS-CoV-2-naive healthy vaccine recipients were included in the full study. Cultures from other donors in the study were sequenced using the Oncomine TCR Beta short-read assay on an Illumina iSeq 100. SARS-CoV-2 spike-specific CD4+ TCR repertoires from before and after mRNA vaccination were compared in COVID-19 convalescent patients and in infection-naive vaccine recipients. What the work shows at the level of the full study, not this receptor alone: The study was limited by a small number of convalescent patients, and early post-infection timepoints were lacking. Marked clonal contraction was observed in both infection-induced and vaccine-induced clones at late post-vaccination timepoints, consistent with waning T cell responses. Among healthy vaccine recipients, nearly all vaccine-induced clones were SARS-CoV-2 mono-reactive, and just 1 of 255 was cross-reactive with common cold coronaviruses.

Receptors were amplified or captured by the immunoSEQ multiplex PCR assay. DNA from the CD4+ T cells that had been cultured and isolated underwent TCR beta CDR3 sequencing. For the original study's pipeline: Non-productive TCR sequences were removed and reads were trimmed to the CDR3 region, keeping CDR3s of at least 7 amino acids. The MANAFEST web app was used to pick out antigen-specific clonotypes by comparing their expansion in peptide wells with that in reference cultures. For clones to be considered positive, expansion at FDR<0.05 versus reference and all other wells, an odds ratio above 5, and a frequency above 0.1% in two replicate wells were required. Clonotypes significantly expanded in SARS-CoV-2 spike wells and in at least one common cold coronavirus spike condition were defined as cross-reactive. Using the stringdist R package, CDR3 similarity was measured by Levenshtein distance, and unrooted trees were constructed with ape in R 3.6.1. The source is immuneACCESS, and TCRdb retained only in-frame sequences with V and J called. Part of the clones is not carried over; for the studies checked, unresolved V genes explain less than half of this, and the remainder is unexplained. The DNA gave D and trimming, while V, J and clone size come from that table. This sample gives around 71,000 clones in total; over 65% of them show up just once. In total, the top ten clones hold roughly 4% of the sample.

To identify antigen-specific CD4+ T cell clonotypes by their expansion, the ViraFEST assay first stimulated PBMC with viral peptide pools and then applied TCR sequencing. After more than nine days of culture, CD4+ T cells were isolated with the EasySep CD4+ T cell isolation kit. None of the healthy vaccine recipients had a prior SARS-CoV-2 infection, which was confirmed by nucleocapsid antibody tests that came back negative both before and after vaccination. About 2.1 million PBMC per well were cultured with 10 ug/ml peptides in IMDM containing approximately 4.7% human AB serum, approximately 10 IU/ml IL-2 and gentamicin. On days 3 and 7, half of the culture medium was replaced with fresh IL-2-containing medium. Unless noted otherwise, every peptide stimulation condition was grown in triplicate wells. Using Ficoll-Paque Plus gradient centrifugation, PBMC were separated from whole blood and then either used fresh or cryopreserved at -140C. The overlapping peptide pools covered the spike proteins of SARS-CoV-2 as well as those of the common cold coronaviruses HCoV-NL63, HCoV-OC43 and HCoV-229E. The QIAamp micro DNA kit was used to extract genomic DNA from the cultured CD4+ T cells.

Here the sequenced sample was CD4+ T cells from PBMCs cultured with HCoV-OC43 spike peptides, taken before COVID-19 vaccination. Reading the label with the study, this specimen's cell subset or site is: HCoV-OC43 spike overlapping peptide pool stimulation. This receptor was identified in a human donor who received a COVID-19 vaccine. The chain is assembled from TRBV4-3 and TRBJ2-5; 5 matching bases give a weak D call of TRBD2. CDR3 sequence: CASSQDVGGQETQYF. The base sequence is TGCGCCAGCAGCCAAGATGTCGGCGGGCAAGAGACCCAGTACTTC.